This entry lists 13 T cell receptor beta chains sequenced from one sample in a study of cytomegalovirus exposure and HLA in healthy donors. Both 60 Vbeta primers and 13 Jbeta primers went into the PCR. Assay used: immunoSEQ multiplex PCR; TCRdb lists only in-frame clones, some missing. The repertoire table contains 150,000 or so clones. The sequencing input was PBMCs. The receptors derive from a woman aged 50 to 65 in good health and CMV-seronegative.

The gene calls are TRBV7-2 and TRBJ1-5, with D possibly TRBD1 on 6 matching bases. In germline, CDR1 is SGHTA, CDR2 FQGNSA. There are 15 residues in the CDR3. V was cut by 1 base and J by 1 base, with 8 bases left in between. The CDR3 DNA follows: TGTGCCAGCAGCTTAGGGACAGCCAGCAATCAGCCCCAGCATTTT. Residues: CASSLGTASNQPQHF.

This sequence joins TRBV6-6 and TRBJ1-4, with 9 bases that match TRBD1. CDR1 is MNHNY and CDR2 is SVGAGI in the germline V gene (reference sequence). The CDR3 consists of 15 residues. The junction had 10 bases not matched to a gene; V was cut back by 7 bases and J by 7 bases. The CDR3 sequence is CASKSTGGASEKLFF. CDR3 sequence (DNA): TGTGCCAGCAAAAGTACAGGGGGCGCATCTGAAAAACTGTTTTTT.

The V gene is TRBV28, the J gene TRBJ2-5; maybe TRBD2 (5 bases). V was shortened by 3 bases and J by 5 bases, with 19 bases between the two germline ends. CDR1 is MDHEN and CDR2 is SYDVKM in the germline V gene. CDR3 size: 16 residues. The CDR3 DNA is TGTGCCAGCAGTTTTCCCCCGGGAAAGTTGGGGGAGACCCAGTACTTC. Translated, it gives CASSFPPGKLGETQYF.

The chain links TRBV7-2 to TRBJ2-7; 7 bases fit TRBD1. Trimming cost V 4 bases and J 3 bases; bases outside gene matches: 6. Germline CDR1 reads SGHTA; CDR2 reads FQGNSA. The CDR3 runs 14 residues. CDR3 coding DNA: TGTGCCAGCAGCTATCGGACAGGTGTCTACGAGCAGTACTTC. Its translation is CASSYRTGVYEQYF.

This rearrangement joins TRBV5-1 to TRBJ2-5; the match to TRBD2 covers 11 bases. The CDR3 runs 15 residues. Germline-derived CDR1 and CDR2 are SGHRS and YFSETQ. V lost 4 bases and J lost 4; bases outside the gene matches: 6. The CDR3 coding sequence is TGCGCCAGCAGCCGCACCCTAGCGGGAGGAGAGACCCAGTACTTC. Protein: CASSRTLAGGETQYF.

The gene calls are TRBV5-6 and TRBJ2-2; 7 bases map to TRBD1. This CDR3 has 17 amino acids. Germline CDR1 is SGHDT and CDR2 is YYEEEE. Trimming cost V 2 bases and J 7 bases; bases outside gene matches: 14. This chain's CDR3 is CASSFGYRGEVRGELFF. The DNA for the CDR3 is TGTGCCAGCAGCTTCGGGTACAGGGGCGAGGTACGCGGGGAGCTGTTTTTT.

The chain couples TRBV7-2 to TRBJ1-4; TRBD1 aligns across 7 bases. The germline V gene encodes CDR1 SGHTA and CDR2 FQGNSA. The CDR3 has 16 residues. With 5 bases clipped from V and 5 bases from J, the junction kept 11 bases outside the gene matches. Written as DNA, the CDR3 is TGTGCCAGCAGCCCCAGAGACAGGGTTTACAATGAAAAACTGTTTTTT. As protein: CASSPRDRVYNEKLFF.

The chain combines TRBV5-4 with TRBJ2-2; no definite D call. CDR3 length: 16 amino acids. V gave up 4 bases and J gave up 4 bases, with 17 bases separating them. The germline CDR1 and CDR2 sequences are SGHNT and YYREEE (reference sequence). The CDR3 here is CASSPRQDYSTGELFF. CDR3 bases: TGTGCCAGCAGCCCACGTCAGGATTACAGCACCGGGGAGCTGTTTTTT.

This chain connects TRBV30 to TRBJ1-2; D is unclear. The CDR3 totals 15 residues. Looked up from germline, CDR1 is GTSNPN and CDR2 is SVGIG (reference sequence). V shed 0 bases and J shed 0 bases, with 11 bases lying between them. The chain's CDR3 is CAWSVRGRANYGYTF. The CDR3 bases are TGTGCCTGGAGTGTACGGGGAAGAGCTAACTATGGCTACACCTTC.

V and J are TRBV30 and TRBJ1-2; D is possibly TRBD1 (5 bases). The CDR3 is made up of 11 amino acids. Germline loops: CDR1 GTSNPN, CDR2 SVGIG (reference sequence). V dropped 3 bases and J dropped 14 bases, with 16 bases sitting between them. CDR3 DNA sequence: TGTGCCTGGAGCTCCGACAGAACAGGAACCTTC. Residues: CAWSSDRTGTF.

Remarks on this clone: This CDR3 is also generated by other DNA sequences in the sample. The chain uses TRBV30 and TRBJ1-5; 7 bases agree with TRBD1. The trim removed 3 bases at V and 3 bases at J, leaving 2 bases unmatched. Germline CDR1 and CDR2: GTSNPN and SVGIG (reference sequence). This CDR3 region has 13 residues. The CDR3 is CAWRGGNNQPQHF. CDR3 sequence (DNA): TGTGCCTGGAGAGGGGGCAACAATCAGCCCCAGCATTTT. Drawing the rest from reference TRBV30 and TRBJ1-5, the complete variable domain is SQTIHQWPATLVQPVGSPLSLECTVEGTSNPNLYWYRQAAGRGLQLLFYSVGIGQISSEVPQNLSASRPQDRQFILSSKKLLLSDSGFYLCAWRGGNNQPQHFGDGTRLSIL.

This chain joins TRBV7-9 and TRBJ1-1; D possibly corresponds to TRBD1 (5 bases). V shed 4 bases and J shed 1 base, with 10 bases lying between them. Germline CDR1 reads SEHNR; CDR2 reads FQNEAQ (reference sequence). The CDR3 spans 14 residues. The CDR3 DNA reads as TGTGCCAGCAGCTCCCAGGGTGGGAACACTGAAGCTTTCTTT. This gives the protein CASSSQGGNTEAFF.

The CDR3 DNA is TGCGCCAGCAGCTTGAAACAGGATTCACCCCTCCACTTT. Residues: CASSLKQDSPLHF. The J gene is TRBJ1-6, the V gene TRBV5-1; TRBD1 is a possible D gene (5 bases). Germline lookup yields CDR1 SGHRS and CDR2 YFSETQ. This CDR3 is built from 13 residues. The ends were cut back, 1 base at V and 8 bases at J, with 7 bases in the middle.